This record looks at one T cell receptor (beta chain) sequence and its context. Original handling: Reference gene primers were amplified, and this amplification served to estimate nucleated cell counts. Some clones are missing from TCRdb's copy, which holds only in-frame ones; the method was immunoSEQ multiplex PCR. V, J and clone size are those of that table, while D and trimming were read from the DNA. The sample has roughly 160,000 clones; 79% are singletons. Followed longitudinally, the Seattle patients had been enrolled during active infection. The CDR3 contains 16 residues. The data stem from a study of blood T cell repertoires in COVID-19. Study-level information: COVID-19 samples, acute and convalescent, were from the United States, Italy and Spain.

The source of this sequence is a woman aged 60-75 years with COVID-19, enrolled during active disease. The specimen sequenced was peripheral blood. The chain employs TRBV21-1 and TRBJ2-4; no DNA check was done on the table's D call, TRBD1. TRBV21-1 is a recognized pseudogene. The DNA for the CDR3 is TGTGCCAGCAGCCCCCGGACAGGGGAAGGCAAAAACATTCAGTACTTC. This gives the protein CASSPRTGEGKNIQYF.